The rows below give T cell receptor beta chains drawn from one sample of a study of response to subunit inactivated influenza vaccine. In TCRdb, the RT-PCR reads were re-called with MiXCR into one record per CDR3 protein. The data contain around 850,000 distinct CDR3 sequences, less than 20% of them singletons. Sample: PBMCs from blood, taken roughly 5 days after vaccination. The receptors derive from a man aged 50 to 60 who received an inactivated influenza vaccine. CDR3s include the opening cysteine and the closing phenylalanine or tryptophan. The D gene is left open where the match is weak. Clone size appears in some rows only: once, few, many, or a class for an expanded clone.

TRBJ1-5,TRBV20-1,few,.,CSAWTSGRFQPQHF,TGCAGTGCGTGGACATCCGGGAGGTTTCAGCCCCAGCATTTT
TRBJ2-4,TRBV20-1,.,.,CSARDTRGKNIQYF,TGCAGTGCTAGAGATACCAGAGGCAAAAACATTCAGTACTTC
TRBJ2-1,TRBV6-2/TRBV6-3,few,TRBD2,CASSYPSSGGFYNEQFF,TGTGCCAGCAGTTACCCCTCAAGCGGGGGGTTCTACAATGAGCAGTTCTTC
TRBJ1-2,TRBV20-1,.,.,CSARDSNQANYGYTF,TGCAGTGCTAGAGATTCAAACCAAGCTAACTATGGCTACACCTTC
TRBJ1-1,TRBV9,.,.,CASSVVSNTEAFF,TGTGCCAGCAGCGTAGTTTCGAACACTGAAGCTTTCTTT
TRBJ2-7,TRBV7-9,.,.,CASSLIPNYEQYF,TGTGCCAGCAGCTTAATCCCTAATTACGAGCAGTACTTC
TRBJ1-5,TRBV6-2/TRBV6-3,.,TRBD1,CASGTGQGHQPQHF,TGTGCCAGCGGAACGGGACAGGGGCATCAGCCCCAGCATTTT
TRBJ2-1,TRBV20-1,many,.,CSARSFDEQFF,TGCAGTGCTAGAAGTTTCGATGAGCAGTTCTTC
TRBJ1-2,TRBV20-1,.,TRBD1,CSATRQGAGYTF,TGCAGTGCTACGCGACAGGGGGCTGGCTACACCTTC
TRBJ2-4,TRBV11-2,few,.,CASTGNIQYF,TGTGCCAGCACTGGGAACATTCAGTACTTC
TRBJ2-4,TRBV20-1,many,.,CSARDLIRDKNIQYF,TGCAGTGCTAGAGACCTAATCCGGGACAAAAACATTCAGTACTTC
TRBJ2-5,TRBV15,few,.,CATSRPGAAQETQYF,TGTGCCACCAGCAGACCCGGAGCAGCACAAGAGACCCAGTACTTC
TRBJ2-5,TRBV20-1,.,TRBD2,CSASRLAGGGQETQYF,TGCAGTGCTAGTAGACTAGCGGGGGGCGGCCAAGAGACCCAGTACTTC
TRBJ2-1,TRBV20-1,few,TRBD2,CSARAGLAGKIYNEQFF,TGCAGTGCTAGAGCGGGACTAGCGGGGAAAATCTACAATGAGCAGTTCTTC
TRBJ2-3,TRBV10-3,.,.,CAGRSGVGTDTQYF,TGTGCCGGCAGGTCGGGAGTCGGCACAGATACGCAGTATTTT
TRBJ1-2,TRBV24-1,many,.,CATSDSSKRLIGYTF,TGTGCCACCAGTGATTCATCCAAACGGCTCATCGGCTACACCTTC
TRBJ2-1,TRBV7-2,once,TRBD1,CASSLFPGQGPHEQFF,TGTGCCAGCAGCTTATTCCCGGGACAGGGTCCCCATGAGCAGTTCTTC
TRBJ2-2,TRBV29-1,many,.,CSVGSTGELFF,TGCAGCGTTGGGAGCACCGGGGAGCTGTTTTTT
TRBJ1-4,TRBV9,.,TRBD1,CASSVAPTGENEKLFF,TGTGCCAGCAGCGTAGCTCCTACAGGGGAAAATGAAAAACTGTTTTTT
TRBJ2-3,TRBV5-1,.,.,CASSPRAVTDTQYF,TGCGCCAGCAGCCCCAGGGCCGTCACAGATACGCAGTATTTT
TRBJ2-5,TRBV20-1,many,.,CSARSPLEVETQYF,TGCAGTGCTAGATCCCCACTAGAGGTGGAGACCCAGTACTTC
TRBJ2-7,TRBV29-1,.,TRBD1,CSVEIWTGIAYEQYF,TGCAGCGTCGAAATTTGGACAGGGATTGCGTACGAGCAGTACTTC
TRBJ2-3,TRBV7-9,.,.,CASSSYRGGTDTQYF,TGTGCCAGCAGCTCTTACAGGGGAGGGACAGATACGCAGTATTTT
TRBJ2-5,TRBV20-1,.,TRBD2,CSALPGGPETQYF,TGCAGTGCCTTACCGGGGGGGCCGGAGACCCAGTACTTC
TRBJ2-1,TRBV12-3/TRBV12-4,.,.,CASREYTTPYNEQFF,TGTGCCAGCAGGGAATATACTACCCCCTACAATGAGCAGTTCTTC
TRBJ2-7,TRBV5-6,.,.,CASSSAREQYF,TGTGCCAGCAGCTCGGCGCGCGAGCAGTACTTC
TRBJ2-1,TRBV2,.,TRBD1,CASSGTGQGDEQFF,TGTGCCAGCAGTGGGACAGGGCAAGGTGATGAGCAGTTCTTC
TRBJ2-1,TRBV5-1,few,TRBD2,CASSFVIGLAGDNEQFF,TGCGCCAGCAGCTTCGTAATCGGACTAGCGGGAGACAATGAGCAGTTCTTC
TRBJ2-1,TRBV29-1,.,TRBD1,CSVGTVTGATEQFF,TGCAGCGTTGGGACCGTGACAGGGGCCACTGAGCAGTTCTTC
TRBJ1-2,TRBV20-1,.,TRBD1,CSADGTGDYGYTF,TGCAGTGCAGATGGGACAGGGGACTATGGCTACACCTTC
TRBJ2-1,TRBV20-1,few,.,CSARSNRAYATYNEQFF,TGCAGTGCTAGATCCAACCGGGCCTACGCAACCTACAATGAGCAGTTCTTC
TRBJ1-6,TRBV6-5,.,TRBD1,CASSSGQSNSYNSPLHF,TGTGCCAGCAGTTCGGGACAGTCAAACTCCTATAATTCACCCCTCCACTTT
TRBJ1-2,TRBV24-1,.,TRBD1,CATSDPDRAGGYGYTF,TGTGCCACCAGTGACCCCGACAGGGCTGGTGGCTATGGCTACACCTTC
TRBJ2-3,TRBV20-1,many,TRBD2,CSASFARGSTDTQYF,TGCAGTGCTAGCTTCGCGCGGGGGAGCACAGATACGCAGTATTTT
TRBJ2-4,TRBV19,few,TRBD2,CASSTNSGGDSKNIQYF,TGTGCCAGTAGCACGAATAGCGGGGGGGATAGCAAAAACATTCAGTACTTC
TRBJ2-3,TRBV9,.,.,CASSLQTGRITDTQYF,TGTGCCAGCAGCCTTCAGACCGGACGCATCACAGATACGCAGTATTTT
TRBJ2-7,TRBV7-2,.,TRBD1,CASSPSGGQGYEQYF,TGTGCCAGCAGCCCAAGTGGGGGACAGGGCTACGAGCAGTACTTC
TRBJ2-1,TRBV20-1,.,.,CSASVGREQFF,TGCAGTGCTAGCGTTGGTCGCGAGCAGTTCTTC
TRBJ2-3,TRBV7-9,.,TRBD2,CASSGLALDTQYF,TGTGCCAGCAGTGGACTAGCGTTAGATACGCAGTATTTT
TRBJ2-7,TRBV6-5,.,TRBD2,CASRYYRASGTEQYF,TGTGCCAGCAGGTATTACCGCGCTAGCGGGACCGAGCAGTACTTC
TRBJ2-2,TRBV24-1,.,.,CATSLHGVSGELFF,TGTGCCACCAGTCTCCACGGGGTGTCCGGGGAGCTGTTTTTT
TRBJ1-1,TRBV27,few,TRBD1,CASSSLDRVWTEAFF,TGTGCCAGCAGTTCCCTGGACAGGGTTTGGACTGAAGCTTTCTTT
TRBJ2-1,TRBV5-6,few,.,CASSGTASEQFF,TGTGCCAGCAGTGGGACCGCTAGTGAGCAGTTCTTC
TRBJ2-2,TRBV12-3/TRBV12-4,many,TRBD1,CATTGDTGELFF,TGTGCCACCACAGGGGACACCGGGGAGCTGTTTTTT
TRBJ1-1,TRBV4-1,.,.,CASSLRTALNTEAFF,TGCGCCAGCAGCCTTCGGACAGCGCTGAACACTGAAGCTTTCTTT
TRBJ2-7,TRBV20-1,.,.,CSATLRGAGYEQYF,TGCAGTGCTACCCTCCGGGGGGCTGGTTACGAGCAGTACTTC
TRBJ2-3,TRBV20-1,many,.,CSAPRASTDTQYF,TGCAGTGCCCCGCGAGCCAGCACAGATACGCAGTATTTT
TRBJ2-1,TRBV5-6,.,.,CASSLVLLLDEQFF,TGTGCCAGCAGCTTGGTTCTACTTTTGGATGAGCAGTTCTTC
TRBJ2-7,TRBV10-3,.,.,CAVKPTSYHEQYF,TGTGCCGTAAAACCAACTAGTTACCACGAGCAGTACTTC
TRBJ1-6,TRBV6-1,.,.,CASSEHPSNSPLHF,TGTGCCAGCAGTGAACATCCGTCAAATTCACCCCTCCACTTT
TRBJ1-5,TRBV7-2,few,.,CASSLTMDRNQPQHF,TGTGCCAGCAGCCTAACAATGGACAGAAATCAGCCCCAGCATTTT
TRBJ2-5,TRBV4-1,many,TRBD1,CASSHARGRAETQYF,TGCGCCAGCAGCCACGCCAGGGGGCGCGCAGAGACCCAGTACTTC
TRBJ1-5,TRBV4-1,.,.,CASSQGDTDNQPQHF,TGCGCCAGCAGCCAAGGGGACACAGACAATCAGCCCCAGCATTTT
TRBJ1-1,TRBV14,.,.,CASSPNYGDTEAFF,TGTGCCAGCAGTCCTAACTATGGGGACACTGAAGCTTTCTTT
TRBJ2-1,TRBV20-1,.,TRBD2,CSGTSGSPNEQFF,TGCAGTGGGACTAGCGGGAGTCCAAATGAGCAGTTCTTC